These T cell receptor beta chains were read from a single sample in a study of blood T cell repertoires in COVID-19. Only in-frame clones appear in the TCRdb table, and some are missing; sequencing was by immunoSEQ multiplex PCR. The sample consists of about 150,000 clones, more than 75% of them appearing once. Sequencing was carried out using peripheral blood. All receptors come from a woman between 50 and 59 years old with active or convalescent COVID-19. Both conserved end residues are trimmed from each CDR3. Fields, in order: V gene, D gene, J gene, CDR3 protein. D genes are given only for firm matches.

>TRBV11-2|-|TRBJ1-4
ASSPGGEKLF
>TRBV28|TRBD2|TRBJ2-7
ASSRRGASGRHEQY
>TRBV6-2/TRBV6-3|TRBD1|TRBJ2-1
ASSSATSRTGVRVYEQF
>TRBV27|TRBD2|TRBJ2-1
ASSISGLATPWDEQF
>TRBV7-3|-|TRBJ2-1
ASSFPSSNEQF
>TRBV7-9|TRBD2|TRBJ2-7
ASSTQRLAGGLNVNEQY
>TRBV3-1/TRBV3-2|TRBD2|TRBJ2-2
ASSHTGTSAFGELF
>TRBV18|-|TRBJ2-7
ASSPRRSSYEQY
>TRBV9|TRBD1|TRBJ2-2
ASSRTGTANTGELF
>TRBV10-3|-|TRBJ1-1
AISDTVPMNTEAF
>TRBV10-1|-|TRBJ1-1
ASSEAGTGAEAF
>TRBV12-3/TRBV12-4|-|TRBJ1-5
ASSFGSNQPQH
>TRBV6-5|-|TRBJ2-7
ASSSTGLYEQY
>TRBV7-6|TRBD1|TRBJ2-2
ASSLVTGGTGELF
>TRBV6-6|TRBD1|TRBJ1-2
ASSYRTGIGYT
>TRBV4-2|TRBD1|TRBJ1-6
ASSSGTGGMYNSPLH
>TRBV25-1|TRBD1|TRBJ1-3
ASKRTGDGNTIY
>TRBV3-1/TRBV3-2|-|TRBJ1-4
ASSQAYEKLF
>TRBV3-1/TRBV3-2|-|TRBJ2-4
ASSQDSRGRRNIQY
>TRBV7-3|TRBD1|TRBJ1-1
ASSFGRQGNTEAF
>TRBV18|TRBD2|TRBJ2-1
ASSTSSGGFNEQF
>TRBV6-5|TRBD1|TRBJ1-2
ATLGTASNYGYT
>TRBV19|-|TRBJ1-6
ASNVQGNSPLH
>TRBV6-2/TRBV6-3|-|TRBJ1-5
ASSGPPHRSDYSNQPQH
>TRBV9|-|TRBJ1-4
ASTSGGFPGEKLF
>TRBV7-9|TRBD2|TRBJ2-3
ASSQLVAGVGDTQY
>TRBV7-9|-|TRBJ1-2
ASSLRAGNYGYT
>TRBV2|-|TRBJ1-6
AKQGTSYNSPLH
>TRBV25-1|-|TRBJ1-6
ASSDMWDMSSPLH
>TRBV3-1/TRBV3-2|-|TRBJ1-1
ASSQGPSEAF
>TRBV30|-|TRBJ2-1
AWSVPRILNEQF
>TRBV6-2/TRBV6-3|-|TRBJ2-1
ASSHPESEQF
>TRBV3-1/TRBV3-2|TRBD1|TRBJ1-3
ASSQGSWDSRVKAVGNTIY
>TRBV4-1|TRBD2|TRBJ2-7
ASSPRFGTSAEQY
>TRBV6-1|TRBD1|TRBJ2-1
ASSETGFSYNEQF
>TRBV3-1/TRBV3-2|-|TRBJ2-3
ASSQGTSNTQY
>TRBV7-2|TRBD1|TRBJ1-1
AAKGTANTEAF
>TRBV6-6|-|TRBJ1-6
ASSPGGSNSPLH
>TRBV6-5|TRBD2|TRBJ2-2
ASKGLAGGHGELF
>TRBV7-3|TRBD1|TRBJ2-2
ASSFGQGTGELF
>TRBV5-5|TRBD1|TRBJ2-1
ASSPDRGAIYNEQF
>TRBV21-1|-|TRBJ1-1
ASSKGEGTEAF
>TRBV24-1|TRBD1|TRBJ2-3
ATSDFPKLERGTVRDTQY
>TRBV18|-|TRBJ2-5
ASSPSGSWETQY
>TRBV19|-|TRBJ1-3
ASIKTVRSPDTIY